The entry that follows covers one TCR beta chain sequence. These data belong to a study of blood T cell repertoires in COVID-19. Sequenced by immunoSEQ multiplex PCR; TCRdb stores in-frame clones only, minus some. Of 130,000 to 150,000 clones listed, over 70% are singletons. Sequencing was carried out using PBMCs or T cells enriched from blood (not recorded which). This TCR was sampled from a man aged 60 to 69 who had recovered from COVID-19.

Written as DNA, the CDR3 is TGTGCCAGCACCCGGGACAGGCAAGAGACCCAGTACTTC. Protein sequence: CASTRDRQETQYF. V usage is TRBV18 and J usage is TRBJ2-5; TRBD1 agrees at 8 bases. This CDR3 has 13 amino acids. CDR1 and CDR2 (germline): KGHSH, LQKENI. V dropped 8 bases and J dropped 2; count of bases not matched to a gene: 4.